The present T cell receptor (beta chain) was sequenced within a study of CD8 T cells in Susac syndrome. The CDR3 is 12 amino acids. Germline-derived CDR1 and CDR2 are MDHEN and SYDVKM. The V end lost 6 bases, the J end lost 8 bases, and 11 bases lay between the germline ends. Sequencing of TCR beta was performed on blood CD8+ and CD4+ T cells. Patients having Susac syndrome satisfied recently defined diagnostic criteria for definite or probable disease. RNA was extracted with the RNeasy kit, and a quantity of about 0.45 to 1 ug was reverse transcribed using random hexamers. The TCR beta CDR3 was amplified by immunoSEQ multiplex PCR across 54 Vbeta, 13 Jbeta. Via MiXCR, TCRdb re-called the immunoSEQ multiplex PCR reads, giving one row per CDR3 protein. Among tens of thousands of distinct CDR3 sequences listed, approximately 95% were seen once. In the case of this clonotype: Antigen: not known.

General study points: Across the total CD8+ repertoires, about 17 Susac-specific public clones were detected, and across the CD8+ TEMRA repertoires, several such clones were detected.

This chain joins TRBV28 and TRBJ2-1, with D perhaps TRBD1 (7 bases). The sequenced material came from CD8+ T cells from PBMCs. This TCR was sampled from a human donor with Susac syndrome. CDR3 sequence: CASREGAHEQFF. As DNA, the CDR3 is TGTGCCAGCAGGGAGGGGGCCCATGAGCAGTTCTTC.